The T cell receptor (beta chain) described here comes from a study of T-cell reconstitution after alpha-beta-depleted transplantation in children. Study-wide points: Hyperexpanded clones declined; after one year, newly produced T cells mostly supplied diversity. The origin of alpha-beta T cells about two months after transplant was reportedly several hundred expanded graft clones. Some patients owed their high day-60 TCRbeta diversity to surviving recipient T cells and thymic progenitors.

Researchers prepared the TCRbeta library using unique molecular identifiers, the study reports. TCRdb recomputed calls from the PCR reads with MiXCR, one row per CDR3 protein. The repertoire holds 450,000 to 600,000 distinct CDR3 sequences, with over 10% as singletons. V lost 0 bases to trimming and J lost 9 bases, with 13 bases between them. The CDR3 sequence is 14 residues long. Germline CDR1 SGDLS, CDR2 YYNGEE. By sample fraction, this clonotype is medium-sized. Its target is not known. This material consisted of PBMCs, mostly from graft donor cells, taken 360 days after TCRalphabeta/CD19-depleted stem cell transplant. The clonotype was recovered from a male patient aged 10 to 17 who had a stem cell transplant for acute myeloid leukemia, so the T cells may come from the graft donor. The chain couples TRBV9 to TRBJ2-1; tentatively, D is TRBD1 (5 bases). The CDR3 nucleotides are TGTGCCAGCAGCGTAGCGGTAGGGGCTGGTGAGCAGTTCTTC. It specifies CASSVAVGAGEQFF.